A selection of T cell receptor beta chains follows, all from one sample in a study of blood T cell repertoires in COVID-19. Assay: immunoSEQ multiplex PCR; the TCRdb copy retains only in-frame clones and omits some. This sample has around 300,000 clones, with approximately 85% found just once. Sequencing was performed on peripheral blood. The receptor source for this set is a human donor in a cohort sampled during active COVID-19. Each CDR3 is given with its conserved first and last residue. A D gene is named only where the DNA matches it firmly. For some rows the clone size is stated as once, few or many, or as a class when expanded; others skip it.

j_call	d_call	v_call	clone_size	cdr3_aa	cdr3_nt
TRBJ2-3	.	TRBV28	.	CASSSPRFGERPPDTQYF	TGTGCCAGCAGTTCCCCTAGATTCGGGGAGAGGCCCCCGGATACGCAGTATTTT
TRBJ1-5	.	TRBV7-2	.	CASSYYNQPQHF	TGTGCCAGCAGCTACTATAATCAGCCCCAGCATTTT
TRBJ2-2	.	TRBV7-9	few	CASSPGVDHGELFF	TGTGCCAGCAGCCCCGGGGTTGATCACGGGGAGCTGTTTTTT
TRBJ1-2	.	TRBV2	once	CASSEGGFAYGYTF	TGTGCCAGCAGTGAAGGAGGCTTTGCCTATGGCTACACCTTC
TRBJ2-1	.	TRBV11-3	.	CASSLDLRVIEINEQFF	TGTGCCAGCAGCTTAGATCTCCGAGTAATCGAGATTAATGAGCAGTTCTTC
TRBJ2-3	TRBD2	TRBV7-2	.	CASSLDLAGLTDTQYF	TGTGCCAGCAGCTTAGATCTAGCGGGCCTCACAGATACGCAGTATTTT
TRBJ2-1	TRBD1	TRBV27	.	CASRTGGNNEQFF	TGTGCCAGCAGGACAGGGGGGAACAATGAGCAGTTCTTC
TRBJ1-1	TRBD1	TRBV27	.	CASSYDRGRNAFF	TGTGCCAGCAGTTACGACAGGGGGCGAAACGCTTTCTTT
TRBJ2-5	TRBD2	TRBV10-2	.	CASMRGGETQYF	TGCGCCAGCATGCGGGGAGGGGAGACCCAGTACTTC
TRBJ2-7	TRBD2	TRBV3-1/TRBV3-2	.	CASSSTSARYEQYF	TGTGCCAGCAGTTCTACTAGCGCGCGGTACGAGCAGTACTTC
TRBJ1-1	.	TRBV28	.	CASSLTGGAGEAFF	TGTGCCAGCAGTTTAACGGGGGGCGCGGGGGAAGCTTTCTTT
TRBJ2-3	.	TRBV28	.	CASRMAPDTQYF	TGTGCCAGCAGAATGGCCCCAGATACGCAGTATTTT
TRBJ2-7	.	TRBV9	.	CASSVAAVTGYEQYF	TGTGCCAGCAGCGTAGCTGCAGTGACGGGCTACGAGCAGTACTTC
TRBJ2-5	.	TRBV19	.	CASSTPSSPPSPWTQYF	TGTGCCAGTAGTACCCCTTCTAGCCCTCCGTCCCCGTGGACCCAGTACTTC
TRBJ2-3	TRBD2	TRBV7-6	.	CASSPRTSGSPDTQYF	TGTGCCAGCAGCCCAAGGACTAGCGGGAGTCCAGATACGCAGTATTTT
TRBJ2-3	.	TRBV6-5	once	CASSSESDTQYF	TGTGCCAGCAGTTCCGAGTCAGATACGCAGTATTTT
TRBJ1-4	.	TRBV7-2	few	CASSLSGGEKLFF	TGTGCCAGCAGCTTGTCCGGAGGTGAAAAACTGTTTTTT
TRBJ2-3	.	TRBV7-2	.	CASSLERSGAKLKF	TGTGCCAGCAGCTTAGAAAGGTCGGGAGCAAAGTTAAAGTTT
TRBJ1-2	TRBD1	TRBV27	.	CASGKTWTGEDGYTF	TGTGCCAGCGGAAAGACTTGGACAGGGGAGGATGGCTACACCTTC
TRBJ1-2	.	TRBV5-1	.	CASSLATGRDNYGYTF	TGCGCCAGCAGCTTGGCCACTGGGCGGGATAACTATGGCTACACCTTC
TRBJ2-1	TRBD2	TRBV9	once	CASSRLAGYNEQFF	TGTGCCAGCAGCCGGCTAGCGGGGTACAATGAGCAGTTCTTC
TRBJ2-7	TRBD1	TRBV5-1	once	CASRRDSYEQYF	TGCGCCAGCAGGAGGGACAGCTACGAGCAGTACTTC
TRBJ2-1	TRBD2	TRBV27	.	CASRPTSGYWNRNEQFF	TGTGCCAGCAGGCCGACTAGCGGTTATTGGAACAGGAATGAGCAGTTCTTC
TRBJ1-1	.	TRBV28	few	CASSLVVNTEAFF	TGTGCCAGCAGTTTAGTAGTGAACACTGAAGCTTTCTTT
TRBJ2-3	TRBD2	TRBV6-5	.	CASSWQGGRIADTQYF	TGTGCCAGCAGTTGGCAAGGCGGGAGGATCGCAGATACGCAGTATTTT
TRBJ2-7	TRBD1	TRBV24-1	once	CATQGATDYEQYF	TGTGCCACACAGGGGGCGACTGACTACGAGCAGTACTTC